The clone carrying this T cell receptor (beta chain) came up once. The same CDR3 also results from other DNA sequences found in this sample. This entry belongs to a study of blood T cell repertoires in COVID-19. The germline gives CDR1 LGHDT, CDR2 YNNKEL (reference sequence). The V gene lost 1 base and the J gene lost 5 bases, with 5 bases spanning the gap. The CDR3 contains 12 residues. Some clones are missing from TCRdb's copy, which holds only in-frame ones; the method was immunoSEQ multiplex PCR. This table holds roughly 190,000 clones, 94% found once. The sequenced material came from peripheral blood. This receptor was identified in a man aged 30 to 39 with COVID-19, enrolled during active disease. The V and J genes are TRBV3-1 (or the pseudogene TRBV3-2) and TRBJ2-5; D is unresolved. CDR3 sequence reads: CASSQAGETQYF. The CDR3 DNA sequence: TGTGCCAGCAGCCAAGCCGGGGAGACCCAGTACTTC.